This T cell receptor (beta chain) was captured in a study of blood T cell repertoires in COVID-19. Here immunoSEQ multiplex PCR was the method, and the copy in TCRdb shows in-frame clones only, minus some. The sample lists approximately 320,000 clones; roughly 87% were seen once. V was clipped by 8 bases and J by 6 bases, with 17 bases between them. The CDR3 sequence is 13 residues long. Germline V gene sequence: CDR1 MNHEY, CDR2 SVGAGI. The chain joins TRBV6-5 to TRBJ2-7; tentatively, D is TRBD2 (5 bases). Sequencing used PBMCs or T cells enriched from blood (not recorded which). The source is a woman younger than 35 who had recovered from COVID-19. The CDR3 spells CASGRTDWGEQYF. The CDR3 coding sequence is TGTGCCAGCGGAAGGACGGACTGGGGCGAGCAGTACTTC.